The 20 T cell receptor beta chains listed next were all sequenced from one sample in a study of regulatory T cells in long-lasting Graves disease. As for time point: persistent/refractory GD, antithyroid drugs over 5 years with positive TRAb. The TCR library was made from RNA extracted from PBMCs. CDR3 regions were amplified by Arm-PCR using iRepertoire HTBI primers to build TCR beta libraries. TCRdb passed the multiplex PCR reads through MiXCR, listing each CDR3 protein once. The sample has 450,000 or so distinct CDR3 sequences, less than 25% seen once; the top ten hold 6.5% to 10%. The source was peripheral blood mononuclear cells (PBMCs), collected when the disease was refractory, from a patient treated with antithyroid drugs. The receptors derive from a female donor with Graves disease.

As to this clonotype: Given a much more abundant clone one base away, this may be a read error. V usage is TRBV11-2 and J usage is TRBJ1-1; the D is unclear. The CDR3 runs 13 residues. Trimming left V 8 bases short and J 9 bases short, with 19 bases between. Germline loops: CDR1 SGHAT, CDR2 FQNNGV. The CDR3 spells CASGPAQGGKAFF. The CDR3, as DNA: TGTGCCAGCGGCCCGGCGCAAGGAGGGAAAGCTTTCTTT.

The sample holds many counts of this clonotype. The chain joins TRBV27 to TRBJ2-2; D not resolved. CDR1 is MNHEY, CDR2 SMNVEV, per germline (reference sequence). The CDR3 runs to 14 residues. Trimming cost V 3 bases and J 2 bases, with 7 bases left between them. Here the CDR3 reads CASSFWGNTGELFF. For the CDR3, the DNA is TGTGCCAGCAGTTTTTGGGGTAACACCGGGGAGCTGTTTTTT.

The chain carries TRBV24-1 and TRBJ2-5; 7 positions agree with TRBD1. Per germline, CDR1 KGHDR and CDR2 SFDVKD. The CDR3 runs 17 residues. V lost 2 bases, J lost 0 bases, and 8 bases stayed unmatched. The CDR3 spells CATSDSTGTEYQETQYF. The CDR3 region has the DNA TGTGCCACCAGTGATTCTACCGGGACAGAGTACCAAGAGACCCAGTACTTC.

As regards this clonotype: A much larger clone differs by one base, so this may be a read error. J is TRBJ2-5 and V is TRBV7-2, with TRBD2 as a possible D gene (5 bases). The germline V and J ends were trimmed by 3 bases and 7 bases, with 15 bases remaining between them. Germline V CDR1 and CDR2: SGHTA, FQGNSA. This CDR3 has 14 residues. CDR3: CASSFPGKKGTQYF. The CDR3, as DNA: TGTGCCAGCAGCTTTCCGGGGAAGAAAGGGACCCAGTACTTC. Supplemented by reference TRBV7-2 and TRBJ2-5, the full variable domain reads GAGVSQSPSNKVTEKGKDVELRCDPISGHTALYWYRQSLGQGLEFLIYFQGNSAPDKSGLPSDRFSAERTGGSVSTLTIQRTQQEDSAVYLCASSFPGKKGTQYFGPGTRLLVL.

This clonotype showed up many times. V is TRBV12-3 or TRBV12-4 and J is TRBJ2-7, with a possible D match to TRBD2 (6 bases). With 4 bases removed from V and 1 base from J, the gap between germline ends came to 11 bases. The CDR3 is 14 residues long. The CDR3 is CASSSGERSYEQYF. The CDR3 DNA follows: TGTGCCAGCAGTTCGGGGGAGAGGTCCTACGAGCAGTACTTC.

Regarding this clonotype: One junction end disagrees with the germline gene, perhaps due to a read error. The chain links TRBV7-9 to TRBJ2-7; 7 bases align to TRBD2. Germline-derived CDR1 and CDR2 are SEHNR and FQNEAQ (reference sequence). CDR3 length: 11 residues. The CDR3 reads CASRGGTSKDF. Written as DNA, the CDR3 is TGTGCCAGCAGGGGGGGGACCAGTAAAGACTTC.

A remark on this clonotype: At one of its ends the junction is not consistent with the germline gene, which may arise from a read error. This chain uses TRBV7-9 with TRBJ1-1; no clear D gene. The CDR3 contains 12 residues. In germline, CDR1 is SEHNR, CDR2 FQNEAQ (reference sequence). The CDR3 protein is CASRLEDTEAFF. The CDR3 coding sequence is TGTGCCAGCAGGTTAGAGGACACTGAAGCTTTCTTT.

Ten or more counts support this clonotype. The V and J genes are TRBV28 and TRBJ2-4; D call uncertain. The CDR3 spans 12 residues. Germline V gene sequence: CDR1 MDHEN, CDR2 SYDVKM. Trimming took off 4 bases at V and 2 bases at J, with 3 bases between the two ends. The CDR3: CASSSSKNIQYF. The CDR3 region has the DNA TGTGCCAGCAGTTCGTCCAAAAACATTCAGTACTTC.

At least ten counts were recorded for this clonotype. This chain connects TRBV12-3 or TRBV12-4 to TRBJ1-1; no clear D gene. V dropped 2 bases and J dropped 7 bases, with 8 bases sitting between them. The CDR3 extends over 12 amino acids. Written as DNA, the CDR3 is TGTGCCAGCAGTTTAAGGCGGATTGAAGCTTTCTTT. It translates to CASSLRRIEAFF.

Here the CDR3 reads CSVGPETGVTEAFF. Written as DNA, the CDR3 is TGCAGCGTTGGGCCGGAGACAGGGGTCACTGAAGCTTTCTTT. The V gene is TRBV29-1, the J gene TRBJ1-1, with 8 bases that match TRBD1. Germline CDR1 and CDR2: SQVTM and ANQGSEA. Losses at the gene ends were 4 bases for V and 4 bases for J; bases not matched to a gene: 8. This CDR3 contains 14 residues.

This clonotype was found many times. The CDR3 reads CASSVIAPEAFF. For the CDR3, the DNA is TGTGCCAGCAGTGTAATTGCCCCCGAAGCTTTCTTT. The rearrangement joins TRBV28 to TRBJ1-1; D gene ambiguous. Trimming removed 5 bases from V and 8 bases from J, with 12 bases in between. From germline, CDR1 is MDHEN and CDR2 SYDVKM. The CDR3 loop spans 12 amino acids.

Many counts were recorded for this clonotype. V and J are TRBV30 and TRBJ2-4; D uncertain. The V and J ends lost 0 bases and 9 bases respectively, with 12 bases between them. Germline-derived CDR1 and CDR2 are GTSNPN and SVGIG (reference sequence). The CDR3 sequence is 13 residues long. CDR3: CAWSVWVDSIQYF. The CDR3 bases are TGTGCCTGGAGTGTATGGGTTGATAGCATTCAGTACTTC.

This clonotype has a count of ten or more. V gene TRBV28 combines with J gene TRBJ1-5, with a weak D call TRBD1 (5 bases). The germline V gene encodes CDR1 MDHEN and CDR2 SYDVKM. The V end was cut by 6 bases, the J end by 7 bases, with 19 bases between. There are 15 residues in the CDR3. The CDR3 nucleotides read TGTGCCAGCAGGTCTTCGGGGACGGGAAAGCAGCCCCAGCATTTT. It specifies CASRSSGTGKQPQHF.

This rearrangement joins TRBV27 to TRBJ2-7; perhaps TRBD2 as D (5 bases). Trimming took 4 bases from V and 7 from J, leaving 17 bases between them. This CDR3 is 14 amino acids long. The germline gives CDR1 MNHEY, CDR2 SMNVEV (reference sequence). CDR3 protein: CASSSRAHPGEQYF. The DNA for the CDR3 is TGTGCCAGCAGTTCCCGGGCCCACCCGGGGGAGCAGTACTTC.

The CDR3 DNA sequence: TGTGCCAGCAGTCCTTACGCGGGAGTCTACGAGCAGTACTTC. It codes for CASSPYAGVYEQYF. V usage is TRBV27 and J usage is TRBJ2-7, with 7 bases aligning to TRBD2. CDR1 and CDR2 (germline): MNHEY, SMNVEV (reference sequence). The CDR3 runs to 14 residues. The trim removed 5 bases at V and 3 bases at J, leaving 7 bases unmatched.

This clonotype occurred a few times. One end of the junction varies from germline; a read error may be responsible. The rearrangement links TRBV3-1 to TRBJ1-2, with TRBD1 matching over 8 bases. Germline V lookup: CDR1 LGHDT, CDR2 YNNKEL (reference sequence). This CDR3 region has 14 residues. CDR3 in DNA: TGTGCCAGCAGTCAAGACAGGGGTAGCTATGGCTACACCTTC. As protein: CASSQDRGSYGYTF.

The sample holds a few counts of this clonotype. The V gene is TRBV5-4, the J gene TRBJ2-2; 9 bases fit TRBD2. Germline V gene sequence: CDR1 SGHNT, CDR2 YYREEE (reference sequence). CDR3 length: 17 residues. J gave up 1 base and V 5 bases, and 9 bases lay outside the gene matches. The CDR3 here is CASRSVQREENTGELFF. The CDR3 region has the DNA TGTGCCAGCAGGTCGGTCCAGCGGGAGGAGAACACCGGGGAGCTGTTTTTT.

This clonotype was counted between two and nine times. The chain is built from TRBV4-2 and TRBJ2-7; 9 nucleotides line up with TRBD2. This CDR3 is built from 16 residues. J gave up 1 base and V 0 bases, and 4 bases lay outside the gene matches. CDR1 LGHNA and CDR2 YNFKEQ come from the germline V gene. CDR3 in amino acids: CASSQDSTSGSYEQYF. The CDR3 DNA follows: TGTGCCAGCAGCCAAGACTCTACTAGCGGGTCCTACGAGCAGTACTTC.

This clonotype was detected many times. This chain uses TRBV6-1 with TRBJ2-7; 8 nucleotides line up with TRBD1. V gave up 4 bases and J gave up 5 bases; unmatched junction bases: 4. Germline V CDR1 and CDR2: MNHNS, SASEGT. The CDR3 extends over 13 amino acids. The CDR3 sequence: CASSVDRAHEQYF. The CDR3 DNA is TGTGCCAGCAGTGTGGACAGGGCCCACGAGCAGTACTTC.

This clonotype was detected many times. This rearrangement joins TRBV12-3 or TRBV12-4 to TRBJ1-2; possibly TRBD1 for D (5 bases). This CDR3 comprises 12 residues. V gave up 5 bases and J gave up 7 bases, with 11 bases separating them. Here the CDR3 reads CASSPGYGGYTF. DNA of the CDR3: TGTGCCAGCAGTCCAGGGTACGGTGGCTACACCTTC.